The 16 T cell receptor beta chains in this list originate from one sample, sequenced in a study of shared clonotypes between healthy human individuals. Naivety among CD8 cells was defined by CD45RO negativity and positive CCR7 selection, thereby excluding terminally differentiated effector memory CD45RA+ cells. Libraries were prepared by immunoSEQ multiplex PCR; TCRdb keeps only in-frame clonotypes and omits some of them. This sample has roughly 650,000 clones, with 90% to 97% found just once. The source material was naive CD8+ T cells sorted from blood. The receptors shown here come from a woman in her 30s in good health.

This chain connects TRBV6-5 to TRBJ2-1; D is uncertain. Germline CDR1 and CDR2: MNHEY and SVGAGI. The CDR3 runs 15 residues. V lost 0 bases and J lost 7, with 13 bases in between. The CDR3 DNA is TGTGCCAGCAGTTACTCCGCCCAGACTGAAAATGAGCAGTTCTTC. Translated, it gives CASSYSAQTENEQFF.

This clone was seen just once. The chain employs TRBV16 and TRBJ2-3; D gene unclear. This CDR3 region has 12 residues. The V gene lost 1 base and the J gene lost 5 bases, with 4 bases spanning the gap. The germline V gene encodes CDR1 KGHSY and CDR2 FQNENV. DNA for the CDR3: TGTGCCAGCAGCCAATTAGTAGATACGCAGTATTTT. This encodes CASSQLVDTQYF.

This clone was seen only once. The chain combines TRBV25-1 with TRBJ2-7; D ambiguous. V lost 6 bases, J lost 3 bases, and 6 bases lay in between. The CDR3 is made up of 11 amino acids. Germline V lookup: CDR1 MGHDK, CDR2 SYGVNS. CDR3 sequence reads: CASSVNYEQYF. In DNA form, the CDR3 reads TGTGCCAGCAGCGTTAACTACGAGCAGTACTTC.

The gene calls are TRBV21-1 and TRBJ1-1. TRBV21-1 is a pseudogene segment. The CDR3 consists of 17 residues. The CDR3 sequence is CASSKGNTGAGNTEAFF. The CDR3 nucleotides read TGTGCCAGCAGCAAAGGGAATACGGGGGCAGGGAACACTGAAGCTTTCTTT.

The rearrangement uses TRBV6-1 and TRBJ1-1; the D gene is possibly TRBD1 (6 bases). This CDR3 is built from 14 residues. V shed 6 bases and J shed 2 bases, with 13 bases lying between them. CDR1 MNHNS and CDR2 SASEGT come from the germline V gene. The CDR3: CASSRDKANTEAFF. For the CDR3, the DNA is TGTGCCAGCAGCCGGGACAAAGCAAACACTGAAGCTTTCTTT.

The J gene is TRBJ2-1, the V gene TRBV7-3; tentative D call: TRBD2 (6 bases). CDR1 is SGHTA and CDR2 is FQGTGA in the germline V gene. This CDR3 comprises 13 residues. Between the trimmed V and J ends, which lost 0 bases and 8 bases, there was a span of 8 bases. CDR3 residues: CASSLTPGDEQFF. Here the CDR3 DNA reads TGTGCCAGCAGCTTAACTCCGGGGGATGAGCAGTTCTTC.

The CDR3 DNA sequence: TGTGCCAGCAGCGGACTAGCTTACGAGCAGTACTTC. Its protein is CASSGLAYEQYF. The V call is TRBV11-2, the J call TRBJ2-7; 8 nucleotides line up with TRBD2. The germline V gene encodes CDR1 SGHAT and CDR2 FQNNGV. V lost 5 bases and J lost 4; bases outside the gene matches: 1. CDR3 length: 12 residues.

The V and J genes are TRBV19 and TRBJ1-1; D perhaps matches TRBD1 (6 bases). The germline V gene encodes CDR1 LNHDA and CDR2 SQIVND (reference sequence). Trimming removed 3 bases from V and 1 base from J, with 27 bases in between. This CDR3 has 20 amino acids. The CDR3 here is CASSIHPREVRTESNTEAFF. The CDR3 bases are TGTGCCAGTAGTATCCACCCTAGAGAGGTGAGGACAGAGTCGAACACTGAAGCTTTCTTT.

This chain links TRBV2 with TRBJ2-5; possibly TRBD1 for D (6 bases). Germline CDR1 reads SNHLY; CDR2 reads FYNNEI. The CDR3 covers 14 residues. Trimming removed 2 bases from V and 4 bases from J, with 11 bases in between. CDR3 sequence: CASSEYVTGETQYF. The CDR3 nucleotides are TGTGCCAGCAGTGAATACGTGACAGGAGAGACCCAGTACTTC.

This chain links TRBV28 with TRBJ1-5, with a tentative D call TRBD1 (6 bases). CDR3 size: 14 residues. V dropped 7 bases and J dropped 6 bases, with 16 bases sitting between them. In germline, CDR1 is MDHEN, CDR2 SYDVKM. The CDR3 DNA reads TGTGCCAGCATCAGGTTAGAGGGGGGTCAGCCCCAGCATTTT. It is translated as CASIRLEGGQPQHF.

The V gene is TRBV5-8, the J gene TRBJ1-1; 7 nucleotides align to TRBD1. In germline, CDR1 is SGHTS, CDR2 YDEGEE. Unmatched junction bases numbered 6, after V lost 5 bases and J lost 5 bases. The CDR3 length is 13 residues. CDR3 in amino acids: CASRGGRGTEAFF. CDR3 coding DNA: TGTGCCAGCAGAGGGGGCAGGGGAACTGAAGCTTTCTTT.

This CDR3 is CASATSYEQYF. As DNA, the CDR3 is TGTGCCAGCGCAACTAGCTACGAGCAGTACTTC. The rearrangement links TRBV2 to TRBJ2-7, with D perhaps matching TRBD2 (5 bases). Germline V gene sequence: CDR1 SNHLY, CDR2 FYNNEI. The ends were cut back, 8 bases at V and 3 bases at J, with 8 bases in the middle. This CDR3 comprises 11 residues.

The V gene is TRBV11-2, the J gene TRBJ2-3, with D hard to call. V was shortened by 3 bases and J by 6 bases, with 7 bases between the two germline ends. Per the germline V gene, CDR1 is SGHAT and CDR2 is FQNNGV. The length of the CDR3 is 12 residues. The CDR3 loop is CASSFSGDTQYF. The CDR3 DNA reads as TGTGCCAGCAGCTTCTCCGGGGATACGCAGTATTTT.

The gene calls are TRBV7-9 and TRBJ1-2; D possibly corresponds to TRBD1 (5 bases). Germline V CDR1 and CDR2: SEHNR, FQNEAQ (reference sequence). The CDR3 is 12 residues long. V dropped 5 bases and J dropped 7 bases, with 11 bases sitting between them. CDR3 nucleotide sequence: TGTGCCAGCAGCCAGGGTGTGGGTGGCTACACCTTC. Its translation: CASSQGVGGYTF. Looking up the rest from reference TRBV7-9 and TRBJ1-2 gives the full variable domain: DTGVSQNPRHKITKRGQNVTFRCDPISEHNRLYWYRQTLGQGPEFLTYFQNEAQLEKSRLLSDRFSAERPKGSFSTLEIQRTEQGDSAMYLCASSQGVGGYTFGSGTRLTVV.

The chain has TRBV27 and TRBJ2-1, with TRBD2 matching 11 bases. The V segment lost 5 bases and the J segment 7 bases; nucleotides outside the gene matches: 7. The CDR3 is 15 residues long. Per germline, CDR1 MNHEY and CDR2 SMNVEV (reference sequence). The DNA of the CDR3 is TGTGCCAGCAGTCTTACTAGCGGGAGCTTTAATGAGCAGTTCTTC. This gives the protein CASSLTSGSFNEQFF.

The rearrangement uses TRBV20-1 and TRBJ2-1; D gene uncertain. V lost 0 bases to trimming and J lost 8 bases, with 5 bases between them. Germline CDR1 is DFQATT and CDR2 is SNEGSKA (reference sequence). This CDR3 is built from 11 residues. CDR3 nucleotide sequence: TGCAGTGCTAGAGAAGTGTATGAGCAGTTCTTC. Protein product: CSAREVYEQFF.